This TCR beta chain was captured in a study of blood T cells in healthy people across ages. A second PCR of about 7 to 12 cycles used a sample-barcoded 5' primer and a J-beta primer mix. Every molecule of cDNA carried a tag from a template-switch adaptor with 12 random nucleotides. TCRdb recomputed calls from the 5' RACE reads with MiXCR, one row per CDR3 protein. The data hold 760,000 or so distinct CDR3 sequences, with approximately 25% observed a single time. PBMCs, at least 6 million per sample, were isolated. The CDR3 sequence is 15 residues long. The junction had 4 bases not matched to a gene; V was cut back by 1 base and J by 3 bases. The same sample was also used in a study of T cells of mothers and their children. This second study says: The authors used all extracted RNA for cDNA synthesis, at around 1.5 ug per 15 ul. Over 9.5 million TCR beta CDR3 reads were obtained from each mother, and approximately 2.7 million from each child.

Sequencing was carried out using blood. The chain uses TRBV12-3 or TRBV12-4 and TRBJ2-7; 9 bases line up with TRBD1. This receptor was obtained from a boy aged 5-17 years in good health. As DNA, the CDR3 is TGTGCCAGCAGTTTAGTCTCGGGACAGGGCTACGAGCAGTACTTC. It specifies CASSLVSGQGYEQYF.